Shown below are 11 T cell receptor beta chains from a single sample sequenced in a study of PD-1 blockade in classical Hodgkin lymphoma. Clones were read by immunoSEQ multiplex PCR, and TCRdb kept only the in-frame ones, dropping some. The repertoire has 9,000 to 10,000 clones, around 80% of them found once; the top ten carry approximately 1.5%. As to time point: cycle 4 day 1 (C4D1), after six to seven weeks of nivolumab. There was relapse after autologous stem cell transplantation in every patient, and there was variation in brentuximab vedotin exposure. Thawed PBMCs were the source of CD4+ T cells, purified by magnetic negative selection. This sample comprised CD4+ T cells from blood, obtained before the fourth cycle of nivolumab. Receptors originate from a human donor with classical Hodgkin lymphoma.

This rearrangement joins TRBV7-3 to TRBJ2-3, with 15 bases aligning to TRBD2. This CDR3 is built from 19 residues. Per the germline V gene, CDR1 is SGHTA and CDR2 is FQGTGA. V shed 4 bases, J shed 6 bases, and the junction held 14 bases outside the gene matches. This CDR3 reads CASSSYPGLAGGLGDTQYF. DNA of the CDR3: TGTGCCAGCAGCTCATATCCGGGACTAGCGGGGGGCCTAGGGGATACGCAGTATTTT. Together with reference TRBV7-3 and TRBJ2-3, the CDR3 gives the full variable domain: GAGVSQTPSNKVTEKGKYVELRCDPISGHTALYWYRQSLGQGPEFLIYFQGTGAADDSGLPNDRFFAVRPEGSVSTLKIQRTERGDSAVYLCASSSYPGLAGGLGDTQYFGPGTRLTVL.

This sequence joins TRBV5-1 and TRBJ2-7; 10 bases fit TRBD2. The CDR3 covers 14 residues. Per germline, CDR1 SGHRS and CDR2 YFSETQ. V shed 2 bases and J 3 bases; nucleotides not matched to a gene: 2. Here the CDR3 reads CASSFGTSDYEQYF. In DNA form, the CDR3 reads TGCGCCAGCAGCTTCGGGACTAGCGACTACGAGCAGTACTTC.

CDR3 in DNA: TGTGCCAGCAGCTTGGGACAGGGGTTTACACCCCTCCACTTT. Translating gives CASSLGQGFTPLHF. This chain links TRBV7-9 with TRBJ1-6; 10 nucleotides align to TRBD1. Germline CDR1 is SEHNR and CDR2 is FQNEAQ (reference sequence). This CDR3 contains 14 residues. With V trimmed by 3 bases and J by 11 bases, 4 bases remained unmatched.

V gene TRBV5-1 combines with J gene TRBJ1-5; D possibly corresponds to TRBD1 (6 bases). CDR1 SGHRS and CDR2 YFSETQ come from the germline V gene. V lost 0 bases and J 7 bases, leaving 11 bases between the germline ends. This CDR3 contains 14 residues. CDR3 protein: CASSLVGGGQPQHF. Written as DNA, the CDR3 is TGCGCCAGCAGCTTGGTGGGGGGCGGACAGCCCCAGCATTTT.

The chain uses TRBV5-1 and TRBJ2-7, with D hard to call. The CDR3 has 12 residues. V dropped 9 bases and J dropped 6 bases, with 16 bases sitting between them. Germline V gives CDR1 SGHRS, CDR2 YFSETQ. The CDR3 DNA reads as TGCGCCACCAACGAGGAAAGGGTCGAGCAGTACTTC. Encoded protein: CATNEERVEQYF. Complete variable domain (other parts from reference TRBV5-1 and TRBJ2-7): KAGVTQTPRYLIKTRGQQVTLSCSPISGHRSVSWYQQTPGQGLQFLFEYFSETQRNKGNFPGRFSGRQFSNSRSEMNVSTLELGDSALYLCATNEERVEQYFGPGTRLTVT.

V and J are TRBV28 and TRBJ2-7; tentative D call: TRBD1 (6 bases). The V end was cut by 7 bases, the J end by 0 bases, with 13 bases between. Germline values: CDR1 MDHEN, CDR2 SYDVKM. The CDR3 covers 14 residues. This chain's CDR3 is CASTRDTGSYEQYF. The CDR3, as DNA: TGTGCCAGCACCCGGGACACCGGCTCCTACGAGCAGTACTTC.

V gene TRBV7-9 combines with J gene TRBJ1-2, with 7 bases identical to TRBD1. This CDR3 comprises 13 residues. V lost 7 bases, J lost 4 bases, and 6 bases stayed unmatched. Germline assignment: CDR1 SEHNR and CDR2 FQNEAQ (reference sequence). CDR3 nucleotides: TGTGCCAGCACCAACAGGGGTCCCTATGGCTACACCTTC. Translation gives CASTNRGPYGYTF.

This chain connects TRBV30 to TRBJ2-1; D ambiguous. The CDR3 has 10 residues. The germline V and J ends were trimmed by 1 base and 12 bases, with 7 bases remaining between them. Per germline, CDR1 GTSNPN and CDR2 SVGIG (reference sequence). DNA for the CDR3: TGTGCCTGGAGTGCCGTGAGGCAGTTCTTC. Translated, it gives CAWSAVRQFF.

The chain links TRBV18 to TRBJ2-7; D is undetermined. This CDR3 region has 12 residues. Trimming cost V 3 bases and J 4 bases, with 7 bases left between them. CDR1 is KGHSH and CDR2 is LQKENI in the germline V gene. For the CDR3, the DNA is TGTGCCAGCTCACCCGGGCAGTACGAGCAGTACTTC. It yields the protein CASSPGQYEQYF.

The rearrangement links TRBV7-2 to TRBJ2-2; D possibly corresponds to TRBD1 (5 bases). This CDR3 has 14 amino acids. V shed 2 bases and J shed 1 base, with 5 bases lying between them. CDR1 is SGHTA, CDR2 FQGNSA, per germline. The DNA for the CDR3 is TGTGCCAGCAGCTTAACAGGGAACACCGGGGAGCTGTTTTTT. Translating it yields CASSLTGNTGELFF.

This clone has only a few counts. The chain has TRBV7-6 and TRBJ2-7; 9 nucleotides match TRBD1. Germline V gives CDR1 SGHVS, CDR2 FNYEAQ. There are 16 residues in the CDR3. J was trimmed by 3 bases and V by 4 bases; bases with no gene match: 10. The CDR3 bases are TGTGCCAGCAGCTCCGGGACCGGGACAGGGATCTACGAGCAGTACTTC. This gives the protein CASSSGTGTGIYEQYF.